The present T cell receptor (beta chain) was sequenced within a study of T cells in Graves' hyperthyroidism and ophthalmopathy. RNA transcripts served as the template for amplifying TCR beta CDR3 regions. RT-PCR in the first round (using the HTBI primer set) targeted the TCR CDR3. Each CDR3 protein is one row after TCRdb ran MiXCR on the multiplex PCR reads. Among 200,000 to 250,000 distinct CDR3 sequences, 15% to 20% were seen once, and the ten largest hold 28%. The germline V and J ends were trimmed by 7 bases and 14 bases, with 12 bases remaining between them. Germline CDR1 is LNHDA and CDR2 is SQIVND (reference sequence). The CDR3 spans 11 residues. This clonotype was found a few times.

This chain uses TRBV19 with TRBJ1-6; D is unresolved. Specimen: blood. This receptor was taken from a woman aged 18-35 years with Graves' ophthalmopathy. The CDR3 nucleotides are TGTGCCAGTAACGCTCGGCGGACCCTCCACTTT. Its translation: CASNARRTLHF.